This T cell receptor beta chain was observed in a study of blood T cell repertoires in COVID-19. Trimming removed 1 base from V and 4 bases from J; junction bases left unmatched: 4. The V gene's germline CDR1 is LGHNT and CDR2 FRNRAP. The length of the CDR3 is 15 residues. Using immunoSEQ multiplex PCR, the repertoire was profiled, and TCRdb retains in-frame clones only, with some absent. Here the sample spans approximately 280,000 clones, roughly 86% being singletons. The specimen was PBMCs or T cells enriched from blood (not recorded which). The genes are TRBV12-5 and TRBJ1-1, with 9 bases that match TRBD1. The clonotype was recovered from a young woman who had recovered from COVID-19. The CDR3 DNA reads TGTGCTAGTGGTTTGGAGACAGGGGGAGGCACTGAAGCTTTCTTT. It yields the protein CASGLETGGGTEAFF.